This TCR beta chain is from a study of cytomegalovirus exposure and HLA in healthy donors. This CDR3 is built from 12 residues. The germline gives CDR1 SQVTM, CDR2 ANQGSEA. Trimming pared 7 bases from V and 3 bases from J, leaving 12 bases between. The primer mix had 60 Vbeta and 13 Jbeta primers. Using immunoSEQ multiplex PCR, the repertoire was profiled, and TCRdb retains in-frame clones only, with some absent. The sample carries about 140,000 clones, approximately 71% recorded once. The sequenced sample was PBMCs. The chain has TRBV29-1 and TRBJ1-1; possible D gene TRBD1, 5 bases. This receptor was identified in a man aged 40-55 years in good health and CMV-seronegative. The CDR3 nucleotides are TGCAGCGGAAGGCGGGGGGACACTGAAGCTTTCTTT. Protein: CSGRRGDTEAFF.